This T cell receptor (beta chain) was observed in a study of technical replicates of blood from a handful of donors. Assay used: immunoSEQ multiplex PCR; TCRdb lists only in-frame clones, some missing. The data show around 100,000 clones, with approximately 95% seen just once and roughly 0.3% held by the top ten. From germline, CDR1 is SGHVS and CDR2 FQNEAQ. Trimming cost V 0 bases and J 0 bases, with 9 bases left between them. The CDR3 loop spans 15 amino acids. What was sequenced was T cells isolated from PBMCs. The sequence derives from a human donor in good health. The chain uses TRBV7-8 and TRBJ2-7; no definite D call. The CDR3 region has the DNA TGTGCCAGCAGCTTAGCGGTTCACGGCTCCTACGAGCAGTACTTC. This gives the protein CASSLAVHGSYEQYF.